A single sample gave rise to the 5 T cell receptor beta chains below, sequenced in a study of cytomegalovirus exposure and HLA in healthy donors. In the PCR, 60 Vbeta and 13 Jbeta primers were used. The protocol was immunoSEQ multiplex PCR, while the TCRdb copy is restricted to in-frame clones and leaves out a portion. The sample consists of 90,000 to 110,000 clones, around 81% of them appearing once. Material for sequencing was PBMCs. The receptor set was obtained from a woman in her twenties or thirties in good health and CMV-seronegative.

The chain couples TRBV6-5 to TRBJ2-7; 9 bases align to TRBD2. J was trimmed by 4 bases and V by 6 bases; bases with no gene match: 10. CDR3 length: 15 residues. The germline V gene has CDR1 MNHEY and CDR2 SVGAGI. CDR3 amino acids: CASRRQASGDYEQYF. The CDR3 DNA reads TGTGCCAGCAGGCGTCAGGCTAGCGGGGATTACGAGCAGTACTTC.

The V call is TRBV7-9, the J call TRBJ2-5; no clear D. The germline V gene has CDR1 SEHNR and CDR2 FQNEAQ (reference sequence). V was shortened by 3 bases and J by 4 bases, with 12 bases between the two germline ends. The CDR3 contains 14 residues. CDR3 sequence: CASSFAGLAETQYF. The CDR3 DNA follows: TGTGCCAGCAGCTTCGCCGGATTAGCAGAGACCCAGTACTTC.

In this sample, this clone turned up a few times. The rearrangement joins TRBV29-1 to TRBJ2-7; 12 nucleotides match TRBD2. Trimming at V came to 4 bases and at J to 7 bases, leaving 2 bases not matched to a gene. The CDR3 runs to 12 residues. Germline V gene data show CDR1 as SQVTM and CDR2 as ANQGSEA. CDR3 in DNA: TGCAGCGTTGGACTAGCGGGAGATGAGCAGTACTTC. Protein: CSVGLAGDEQYF.

This chain uses TRBV7-3 with TRBJ2-1; 8 bases are a match to TRBD2. The CDR3 loop spans 16 amino acids. With V trimmed by 5 bases and J by 3 bases, 9 bases remained unmatched. CDR1 SGHTA and CDR2 FQGTGA come from the germline V gene. The CDR3 DNA sequence: TGTGCCAGCAGCCCCTTTGGAGCGGGAGTCTACAATGAGCAGTTCTTC. Translating gives CASSPFGAGVYNEQFF.

The chain links TRBV10-3 to TRBJ1-2; 10 nucleotides line up with TRBD1. CDR1 and CDR2 (germline): ENHRY, SYGVKD. The CDR3 sequence is 18 residues long. J was trimmed by 0 bases and V by 7 bases; bases with no gene match: 14. The CDR3 loop reads CAIIGSSGQGLPNYGYTF. The CDR3 DNA reads as TGTGCCATCATAGGAAGTTCGGGACAGGGGCTCCCTAACTATGGCTACACCTTC.